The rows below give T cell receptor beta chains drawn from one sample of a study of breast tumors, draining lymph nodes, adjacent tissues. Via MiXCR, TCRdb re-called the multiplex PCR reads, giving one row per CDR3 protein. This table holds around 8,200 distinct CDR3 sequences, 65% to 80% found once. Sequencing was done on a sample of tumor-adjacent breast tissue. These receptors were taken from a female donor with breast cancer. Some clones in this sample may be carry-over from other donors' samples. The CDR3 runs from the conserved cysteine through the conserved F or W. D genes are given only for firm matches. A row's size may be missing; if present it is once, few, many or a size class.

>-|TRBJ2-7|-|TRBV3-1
TGTGCCAGCAGCCAAGGCACGAGCTACGAGCAGTACTTC
CASSQGTSYEQYF
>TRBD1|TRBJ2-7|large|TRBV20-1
TGCAGTGCTACCCGACAGGGGCCGGGGGACGAGCAGTACTTC
CSATRQGPGDEQYF
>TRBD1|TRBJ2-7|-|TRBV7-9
TGTGCCAGCAGCGTGCCGGGACAGCGGTCCTACGAGCAGTACTTC
CASSVPGQRSYEQYF
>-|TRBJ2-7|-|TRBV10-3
TGTGCCATCAGTACCGGGACCGATGACGAGCAGTACTTC
CAISTGTDDEQYF
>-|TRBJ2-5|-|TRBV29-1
TGCAGCGTTGTGTCAGGCGGCGGAGGGACCCAGTACTTC
CSVVSGGGGTQYF
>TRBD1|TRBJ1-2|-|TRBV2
TGTGCCAACGGACAGGGCCGCTATGGCTACACCTTC
CANGQGRYGYTF
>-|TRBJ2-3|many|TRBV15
TGTGCCACCAGCACCAGGGGAGGGCCAGATACGCAGTATTTT
CATSTRGGPDTQYF
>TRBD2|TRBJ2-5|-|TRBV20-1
TGCAGTGCTAGGACCGGGAGGGCCTGGGAGACCCAGTACTTC
CSARTGRAWETQYF
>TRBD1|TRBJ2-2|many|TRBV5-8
TGTGCCAGCAGCTTGGAACAGGGGCGGGTGGAGCTGTTTTTT
CASSLEQGRVELFF
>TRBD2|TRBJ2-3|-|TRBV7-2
TGTGCCAGCAGCTTAGTTGGTAGCGGGAGGGCCACAGATACGCAGTATTTT
CASSLVGSGRATDTQYF
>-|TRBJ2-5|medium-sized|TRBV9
TGTGCCAGCAGCGCCAACCGGGACCGGCAAGAGACCCAGTACTTC
CASSANRDRQETQYF
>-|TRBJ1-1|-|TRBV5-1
TGCGCCAGCAGCACCGGACCGAACACTGAAGCTTTCTTT
CASSTGPNTEAFF
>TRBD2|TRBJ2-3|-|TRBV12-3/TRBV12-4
TGTGCCAGCAGAGAAGGGACTAGCGGGAGCACAGATACGCAGTATTTT
CASREGTSGSTDTQYF
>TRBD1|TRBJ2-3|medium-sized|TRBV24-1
TGTGCCACCAGTGAGGCAGGGGGCGCAGATACGCAGTATTTT
CATSEAGGADTQYF
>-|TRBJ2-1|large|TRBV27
TGTGCCAGCAGTTCCCAGGCGCTGGGGGACAATGAGCAGTTCTTC
CASSSQALGDNEQFF
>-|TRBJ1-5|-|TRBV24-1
TGTGCCACCAGTGATACCCCGTCAGGGCATCCCTTACCCCAGCATTTT
CATSDTPSGHPLPQHF
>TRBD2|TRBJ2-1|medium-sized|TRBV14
TGTGCCAGCAGCCAAGTTGGGAGGGTCTCCTACAATGAGCAGTTCTTC
CASSQVGRVSYNEQFF
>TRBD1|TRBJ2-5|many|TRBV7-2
TGTGCCAGCAGCCCTGGGGACAGGGTCCGGGAGACCCAGTACTTC
CASSPGDRVRETQYF